Each of the 21 T cell receptor beta chains below was sequenced from the same sample in a study of shared clonotypes between healthy human individuals. The table came from immunoSEQ multiplex PCR; TCRdb's copy has only in-frame clones and leaves some out. This table has around 1 million clones, less than 85% appearing once. Sequenced: memory CD4+ T cells sorted from blood. The subset was: CD45RA-negative fraction. The receptor source for this set is a man younger than 30 in good health.

This clone turned up a few times. The chain carries TRBV10-1 and TRBJ1-5; D possibly corresponds to TRBD1 (5 bases). This CDR3 is built from 14 residues. Germline CDR1 WNHNN, CDR2 SYGVQD (reference sequence). V was pared by 4 bases and J by 5 bases, with 12 bases between. The CDR3 sequence: CASSVRRDYQPQHF. CDR3 in DNA: TGCGCCAGCAGTGTTCGCAGGGACTATCAGCCCCAGCATTTT.

A single count supports this clone. The chain is built from TRBV2 and TRBJ1-1; 8 nucleotides agree with TRBD1. Germline V gene sequence: CDR1 SNHLY, CDR2 FYNNEI. The ends lost 4 bases at V and 1 base at J; junction bases unmatched: 11. The CDR3 has 17 residues. CDR3 coding DNA: TGTGCCAGCAGTGGCGGGACAGGCCGGCTTCAGAACACTGAAGCTTTCTTT. It translates to CASSGGTGRLQNTEAFF.

The gene calls are TRBV18 and TRBJ1-1; maybe TRBD1 (6 bases). Between the trimmed V and J ends, which lost 3 bases and 0 bases, there was a span of 11 bases. Looked up from germline, CDR1 is KGHSH and CDR2 is LQKENI. CDR3 size: 15 residues. CDR3: CASSPQGSMNTEAFF. The CDR3 region has the DNA TGTGCCAGCTCACCTCAGGGGAGTATGAACACTGAAGCTTTCTTT.

A single count supports this clone. The gene calls are TRBV18 and TRBJ2-7; weak D call: TRBD1 (6 bases). CDR1 is KGHSH and CDR2 is LQKENI in the germline V gene. This CDR3 comprises 13 residues. Trimming removed 6 bases from V and 2 bases from J, with 11 bases in between. This CDR3 reads CASSRTVTYEQYF. The CDR3 region has the DNA TGTGCCAGCTCCAGGACAGTTACCTACGAGCAGTACTTC.

This clone was seen more than once but under ten times. The same CDR3 also results from other DNA sequences found in this sample. The rearrangement joins TRBV5-1 to TRBJ2-2, with 11 bases aligning to TRBD1. There are 15 residues in the CDR3. From germline, CDR1 is SGHRS and CDR2 YFSETQ. V was pared by 3 bases and J by 5 bases, with 3 bases of the junction left unmatched. CDR3 sequence: CASSSGTGGTGELFF. The CDR3 DNA is TGCGCCAGCAGCTCCGGGACAGGGGGAACCGGGGAGCTGTTTTTT.

The chain couples TRBV6-1 to TRBJ1-2; D not resolved. The V end lost 1 base, the J end lost 5 bases, and 14 bases lay between the germline ends. The CDR3 has 15 residues. The germline CDR1 and CDR2 sequences are MNHNS and SASEGT. The DNA of the CDR3 is TGTGCCAGCAGTGAAGATGGATGGTCGTTATATGGCTACACCTTC. Residues: CASSEDGWSLYGYTF.

CDR3: CASSSGTGNYNEQFF. CDR3 nucleotide sequence: TGTGCCAGCAGCTCCGGGACAGGGAACTACAATGAGCAGTTCTTC. The chain uses TRBV7-8 and TRBJ2-1, with 9 bases lining up with TRBD1. V gave up 4 bases and J gave up 3 bases; unmatched junction bases: 4. This CDR3 is built from 15 residues. In germline, CDR1 is SGHVS, CDR2 FQNEAQ.

This clone was found a few times. The V gene is TRBV5-1, the J gene TRBJ2-1; TRBD1 aligns across 7 bases. With V trimmed by 3 bases and J by 7 bases, 13 bases remained unmatched. CDR1 and CDR2 (germline): SGHRS, YFSETQ. CDR3 length: 16 amino acids. Here the CDR3 reads CASSSRGGENFNEQFF. In DNA form, the CDR3 reads TGCGCCAGCAGCTCTAGAGGGGGCGAGAATTTTAATGAGCAGTTCTTC.

V gene TRBV19 combines with J gene TRBJ2-3; TRBD2 matches 7 bases. J lost 2 bases, V lost 3 bases, and 5 bases had no gene match. Per the germline V gene, CDR1 is LNHDA and CDR2 is SQIVND (reference sequence). CDR3 length: 15 amino acids. DNA of the CDR3: TGTGCCAGTAGTATTCTAGCGGACCCCACAGATACGCAGTATTTT. Its protein product is CASSILADPTDTQYF.

This clone was counted at least ten times. The genes are TRBV6-1 and TRBJ2-1; no reliable D call. Trimming cost V 4 bases and J 3 bases, with 13 bases left between them. CDR3 length equals 15 residues. Germline V gives CDR1 MNHNS, CDR2 SASEGT. CDR3 sequence: CASSVTRISYNEQFF. CDR3 nucleotides: TGTGCCAGCAGTGTCACGCGGATTAGCTACAATGAGCAGTTCTTC.

V and J are TRBV14 and TRBJ2-7; no clear D. Trimming removed 0 bases from V and 5 bases from J, with 8 bases in between. The CDR3 is made up of 13 amino acids. Germline assignment: CDR1 SGHDN and CDR2 FVKESK. The CDR3 DNA reads TGTGCCAGCAGCCAAGATGAGGTTCACGAGCAGTACTTC. This codes for CASSQDEVHEQYF.

The chain combines TRBV11-2 with TRBJ2-3; 8 nucleotides line up with TRBD1. V lost 1 base to trimming and J lost 4 bases; unmatched junction nucleotides: 7. The CDR3 covers 16 residues. Germline V gene lookup returns CDR1 SGHAT and CDR2 FQNNGV. DNA of the CDR3: TGTGCCAGCAGCTTAGGAGTCAGACAGGGGTCAGATACGCAGTATTTT. Protein product: CASSLGVRQGSDTQYF. Combining the CDR3 with reference TRBV11-2 and TRBJ2-3 gives the whole variable domain EAGVAQSPRYKIIEKRQSVAFWCNPISGHATLYWYQQILGQGPKLLIQFQNNGVVDDSQLPKDRFSAERLKGVDSTLKIQPAKLEDSAVYLCASSLGVRQGSDTQYFGPGTRLTVL.

CDR3 amino acids: CSVESRLRAEAFF. The DNA for the CDR3 is TGCAGCGTTGAGTCCAGGTTGCGGGCTGAAGCTTTCTTT. The rearrangement joins TRBV29-1 to TRBJ1-1, with D unclear. The germline V gene encodes CDR1 SQVTM and CDR2 ANQGSEA. CDR3 length: 13 amino acids. Trimming pared 3 bases from V and 6 bases from J, leaving 14 bases between.

Concerning this clone itself: Possible read error: a much larger clone is one base away. Other DNA sequences in this sample translate to the same CDR3. This chain joins TRBV19 and TRBJ1-5; D unclear. V lost 1 base, J lost 6 bases, and 4 bases lay in between. Per germline, CDR1 LNHDA and CDR2 SQIVND (reference sequence). The CDR3 runs 12 residues. CDR3 nucleotide sequence: TGTGCCAGTAGTATAGGGTTTCAGCCCCAGCATTTT. Protein sequence: CASSIGFQPQHF.

For this clone: The same CDR3 can be traced to other DNA sequences in this sample. The chain employs TRBV2 and TRBJ1-2; D ambiguous. The CDR3 contains 12 residues. Germline V gene sequence: CDR1 SNHLY, CDR2 FYNNEI. V was clipped by 2 bases and J by 8 bases, with 9 bases between them. CDR3 region: CASSEQGLGYTF. As DNA, the CDR3 is TGTGCCAGCAGTGAACAAGGCTTGGGCTACACCTTC.

CDR3 sequence reads: CASSIDYREKLFF. The CDR3 DNA reads as TGTGCCAGTAGTATAGACTACCGAGAAAAACTGTTTTTT. The chain combines TRBV19 with TRBJ1-4; D gene ambiguous. Germline CDR1 reads LNHDA; CDR2 reads SQIVND (reference sequence). This CDR3 has 13 residues. Trimming cost V 0 bases and J 8 bases, with 7 bases left between them.

The J gene is TRBJ2-5, the V gene TRBV15; 9 bases map to TRBD2. Germline assignment: CDR1 LNHNV and CDR2 YYDKDF (reference sequence). This CDR3 is built from 18 residues. Trimming cost V 0 bases and J 5 bases; bases outside gene matches: 13. As DNA, the CDR3 is TGTGCCACCAGCAGAGACGTTGGGGCTAGCGGGAATGGTGAGACCCAGTACTTC. Its protein product is CATSRDVGASGNGETQYF.

This clone was seen only once. V usage is TRBV5-1 and J usage is TRBJ2-1; no reliable D call. The CDR3 is made up of 13 amino acids. V was trimmed by 7 bases and J by 10 bases, leaving 18 bases between them. CDR1 and CDR2 from the germline V gene are SGHRS and YFSETQ. DNA of the CDR3: TGCGCCAGCCGCGGCCACTACGCCTTGGAGCAGTTCTTC. It yields the protein CASRGHYALEQFF.

The chain links TRBV15 to TRBJ1-2; D is unresolved. Trimming pared 3 bases from V and 7 bases from J, leaving 18 bases between. Germline lookup yields CDR1 LNHNV and CDR2 YYDKDF (reference sequence). There are 15 residues in the CDR3. The CDR3 sequence is CATSSAPFPVSGYTF. CDR3 sequence (DNA): TGTGCCACCAGCAGCGCTCCATTTCCCGTGAGTGGCTACACCTTC.

This sequence joins TRBV2 and TRBJ1-2; 7 nucleotides line up with TRBD1. This CDR3 has 16 residues. Germline CDR1 reads SNHLY; CDR2 reads FYNNEI. The junction had 11 bases not matched to a gene; V was cut back by 6 bases and J by 1 base. The DNA for the CDR3 is TGTGCCAGCAGATTAGAGACAGGGCGCCTTAACTATGGCTACACCTTC. Its translation is CASRLETGRLNYGYTF.

The rearrangement uses TRBV7-2 and TRBJ2-1, with 13 positions matching TRBD2. The junction had 6 bases not matched to a gene; V was cut back by 5 bases and J by 8 bases. Germline lookup yields CDR1 SGHTA and CDR2 FQGNSA. The CDR3 loop spans 15 amino acids. CDR3 bases: TGTGCCAGCAGCAAAACTAGCGGGAGGGCCCATGAGCAGTTCTTC. It codes for CASSKTSGRAHEQFF. Full variable domain (missing parts from reference TRBV7-2 and TRBJ2-1): GAGVSQSPSNKVTEKGKDVELRCDPISGHTALYWYRQSLGQGLEFLIYFQGNSAPDKSGLPSDRFSAERTGGSVSTLTIQRTQQEDSAVYLCASSKTSGRAHEQFFGPGTRLTVL.